This T cell receptor beta chain was captured in a study of OX40 agonist ivuxolimab in advanced cancers. Study-level points and caveats: Certain nonresponding patients likewise had low normalized T-cell clonal expansion. On average, a greater number of expanded clones characterised CD8+ T cells relative to CD4+.

As concerns this clone: The antigen is unknown.

Patients with autoimmune history or systemic immunosuppression were excluded. Clones were sequenced by immunoSEQ multiplex PCR, and TCRdb holds only the in-frame ones, with some missing. The table lists about 84,000 clones, approximately 80% of them singletons. The CDR3 has 15 amino acids. Germline CDR1 SEHNR, CDR2 FQNEAQ (reference sequence). V was pared by 5 bases and J by 0 bases, with 13 bases between. The rearrangement joins TRBV7-9 to TRBJ1-2; D unclear. The sequence was obtained from an adult with an advanced solid tumor such as melanoma, head and neck, liver or kidney cancer. The sample in question was CD4+ or CD8+ T cells sorted from blood, obtained in a trial of the OX40 agonist ivuxolimab. CDR3 amino acids: CASSPDLTSNYGYTF. CDR3 sequence (DNA): TGTGCCAGCAGCCCGGACCTAACGTCTAACTATGGCTACACCTTC.